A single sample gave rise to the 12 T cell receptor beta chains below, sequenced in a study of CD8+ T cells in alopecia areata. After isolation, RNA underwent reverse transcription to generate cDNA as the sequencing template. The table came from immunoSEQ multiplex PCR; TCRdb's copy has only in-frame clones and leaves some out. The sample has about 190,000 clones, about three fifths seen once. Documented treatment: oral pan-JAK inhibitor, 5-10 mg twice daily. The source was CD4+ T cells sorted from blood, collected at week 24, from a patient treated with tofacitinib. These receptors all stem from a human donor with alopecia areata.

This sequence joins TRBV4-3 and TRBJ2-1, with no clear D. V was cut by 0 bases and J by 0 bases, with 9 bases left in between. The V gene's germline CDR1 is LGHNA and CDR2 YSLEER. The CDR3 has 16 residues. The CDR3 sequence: CASSQDLGGSYNEQFF. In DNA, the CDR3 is TGCGCCAGCAGCCAAGATCTTGGTGGCTCCTACAATGAGCAGTTCTTC.

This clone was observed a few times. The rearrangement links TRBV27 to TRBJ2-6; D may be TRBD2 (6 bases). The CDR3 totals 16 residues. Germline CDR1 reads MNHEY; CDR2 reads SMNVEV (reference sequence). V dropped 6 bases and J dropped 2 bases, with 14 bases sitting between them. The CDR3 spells CASRPRGTAGANVLTF. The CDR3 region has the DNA TGTGCCAGCAGGCCCCGCGGGACGGCTGGGGCCAACGTCCTGACTTTC. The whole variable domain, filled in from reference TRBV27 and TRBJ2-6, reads EAQVTQNPRYLITVTGKKLTVTCSQNMNHEYMSWYRQDPGLGLRQIYYSMNVEVTDKGDVPEGYKVSRKEKRNFPLILESPSPNQTSLYFCASRPRGTAGANVLTFGAGSRLTVL.

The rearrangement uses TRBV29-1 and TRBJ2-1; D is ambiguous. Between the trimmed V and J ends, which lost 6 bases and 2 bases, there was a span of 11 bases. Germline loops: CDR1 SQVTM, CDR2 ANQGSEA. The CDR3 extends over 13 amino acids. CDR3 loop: CSVCPTPYNEQFF. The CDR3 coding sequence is TGCAGCGTATGTCCAACCCCCTACAATGAGCAGTTCTTC.

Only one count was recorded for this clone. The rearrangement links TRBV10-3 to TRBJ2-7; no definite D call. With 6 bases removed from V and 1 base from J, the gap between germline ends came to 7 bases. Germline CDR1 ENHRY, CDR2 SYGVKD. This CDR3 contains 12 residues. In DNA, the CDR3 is TGTGCCATCAGCAGGTCTTCCTACGAGCAGTACTTC. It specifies CAISRSSYEQYF.

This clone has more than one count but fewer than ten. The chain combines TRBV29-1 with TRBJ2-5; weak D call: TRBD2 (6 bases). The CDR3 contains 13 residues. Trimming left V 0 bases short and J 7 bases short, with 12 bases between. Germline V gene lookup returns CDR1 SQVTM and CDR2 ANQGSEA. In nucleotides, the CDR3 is TGCAGCGTTGAAGATCGGAGGGATGGGACCCAGTACTTC. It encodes CSVEDRRDGTQYF.

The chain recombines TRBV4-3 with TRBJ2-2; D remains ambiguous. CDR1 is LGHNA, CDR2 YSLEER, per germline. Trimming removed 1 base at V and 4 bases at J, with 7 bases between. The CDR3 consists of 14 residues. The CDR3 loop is CASSQGGSTGELFF. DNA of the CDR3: TGCGCCAGCAGCCAAGGGGGATCCACCGGGGAGCTGTTTTTT.

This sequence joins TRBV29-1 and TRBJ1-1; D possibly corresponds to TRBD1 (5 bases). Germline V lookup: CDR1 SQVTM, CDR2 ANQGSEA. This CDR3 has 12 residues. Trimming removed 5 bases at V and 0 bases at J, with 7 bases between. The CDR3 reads CSVRQMNTEAFF. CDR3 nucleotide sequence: TGCAGCGTTCGACAGATGAACACTGAAGCTTTCTTT.

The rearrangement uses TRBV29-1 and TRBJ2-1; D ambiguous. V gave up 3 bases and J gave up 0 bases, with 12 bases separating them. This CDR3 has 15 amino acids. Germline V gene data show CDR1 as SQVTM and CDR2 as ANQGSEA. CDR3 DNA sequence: TGCAGCGTTGAGATTCGACGCGGCTCCTACAATGAGCAGTTCTTC. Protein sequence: CSVEIRRGSYNEQFF.

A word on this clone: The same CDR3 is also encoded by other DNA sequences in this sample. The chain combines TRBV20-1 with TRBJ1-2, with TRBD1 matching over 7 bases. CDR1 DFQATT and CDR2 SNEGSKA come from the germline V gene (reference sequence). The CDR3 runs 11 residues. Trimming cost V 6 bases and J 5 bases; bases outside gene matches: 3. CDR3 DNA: TGCAGTGCCGGGACAGCGTATGGCTACACCTTC. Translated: CSAGTAYGYTF.

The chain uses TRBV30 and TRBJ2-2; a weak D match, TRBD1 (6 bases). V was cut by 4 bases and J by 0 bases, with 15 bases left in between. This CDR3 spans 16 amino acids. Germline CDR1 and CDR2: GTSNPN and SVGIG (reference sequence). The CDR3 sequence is CAWIKGPGANTGELFF. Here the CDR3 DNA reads TGTGCCTGGATCAAAGGACCAGGGGCGAACACCGGGGAGCTGTTTTTT.

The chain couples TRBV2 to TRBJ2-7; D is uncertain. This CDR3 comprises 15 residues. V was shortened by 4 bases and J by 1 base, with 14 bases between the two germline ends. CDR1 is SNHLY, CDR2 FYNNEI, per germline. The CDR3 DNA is TGTGCCAGCAGTGTGGGCCGTGGTGTGTCCTACGAGCAGTACTTC. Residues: CASSVGRGVSYEQYF.

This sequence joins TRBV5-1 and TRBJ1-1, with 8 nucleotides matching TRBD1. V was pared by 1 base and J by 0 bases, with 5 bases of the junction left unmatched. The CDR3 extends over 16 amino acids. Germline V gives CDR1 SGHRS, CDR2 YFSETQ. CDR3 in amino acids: CASSLTPTGVNTEAFF. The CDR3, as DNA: TGCGCCAGCAGCTTGACCCCGACAGGGGTGAACACTGAAGCTTTCTTT. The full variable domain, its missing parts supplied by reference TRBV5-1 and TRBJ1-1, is KAGVTQTPRYLIKTRGQQVTLSCSPISGHRSVSWYQQTPGQGLQFLFEYFSETQRNKGNFPGRFSGRQFSNSRSEMNVSTLELGDSALYLCASSLTPTGVNTEAFFGQGTRLTVV.